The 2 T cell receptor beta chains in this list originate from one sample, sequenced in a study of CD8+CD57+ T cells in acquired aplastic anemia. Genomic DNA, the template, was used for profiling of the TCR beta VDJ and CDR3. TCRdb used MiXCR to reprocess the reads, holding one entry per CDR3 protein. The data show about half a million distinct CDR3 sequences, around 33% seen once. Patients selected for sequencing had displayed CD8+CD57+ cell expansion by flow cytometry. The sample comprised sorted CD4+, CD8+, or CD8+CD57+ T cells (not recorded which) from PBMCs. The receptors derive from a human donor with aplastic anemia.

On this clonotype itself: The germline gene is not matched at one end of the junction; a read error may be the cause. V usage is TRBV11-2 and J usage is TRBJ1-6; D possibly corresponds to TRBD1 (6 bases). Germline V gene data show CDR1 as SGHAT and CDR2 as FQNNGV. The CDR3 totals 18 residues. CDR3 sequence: CASSFRGRQATSNSPLHF. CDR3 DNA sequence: TGCGCCAGCAGCTTCCGTGGAAGACAGGCTACTTCTAATTCACCCCTCCACTTT.

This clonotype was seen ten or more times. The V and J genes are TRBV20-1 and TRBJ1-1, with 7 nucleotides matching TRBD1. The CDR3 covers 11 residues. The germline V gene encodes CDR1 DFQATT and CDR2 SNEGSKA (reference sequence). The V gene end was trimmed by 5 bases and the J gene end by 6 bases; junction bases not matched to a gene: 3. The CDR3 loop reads CSADRVAEAFF. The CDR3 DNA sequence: TGCAGTGCTGACAGGGTGGCTGAAGCTTTCTTT.